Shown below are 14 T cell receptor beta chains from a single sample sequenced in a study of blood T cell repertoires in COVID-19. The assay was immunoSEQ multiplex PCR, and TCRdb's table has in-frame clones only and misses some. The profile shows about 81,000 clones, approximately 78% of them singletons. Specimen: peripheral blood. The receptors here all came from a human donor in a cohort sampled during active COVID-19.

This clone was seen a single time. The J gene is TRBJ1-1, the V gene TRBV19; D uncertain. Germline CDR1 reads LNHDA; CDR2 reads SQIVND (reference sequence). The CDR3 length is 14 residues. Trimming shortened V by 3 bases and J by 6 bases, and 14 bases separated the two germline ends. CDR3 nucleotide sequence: TGTGCCAGTAGTATGGTGGGCCCCAACGCTGAAGCTTTCTTT. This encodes CASSMVGPNAEAFF.

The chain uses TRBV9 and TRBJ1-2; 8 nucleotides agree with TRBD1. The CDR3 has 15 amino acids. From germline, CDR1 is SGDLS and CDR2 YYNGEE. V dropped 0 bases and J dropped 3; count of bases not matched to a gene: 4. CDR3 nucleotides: TGTGCCAGCAGCGTAGGGGCAGGGGGCGACTATGGCTACACCTTC. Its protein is CASSVGAGGDYGYTF.

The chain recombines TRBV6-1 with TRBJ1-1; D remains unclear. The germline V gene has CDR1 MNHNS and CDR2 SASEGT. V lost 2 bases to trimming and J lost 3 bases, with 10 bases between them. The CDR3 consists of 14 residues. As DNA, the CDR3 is TGTGCCAGCAGTGAACTCGGGGTGGACACTGAAGCTTTCTTT. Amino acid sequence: CASSELGVDTEAFF.

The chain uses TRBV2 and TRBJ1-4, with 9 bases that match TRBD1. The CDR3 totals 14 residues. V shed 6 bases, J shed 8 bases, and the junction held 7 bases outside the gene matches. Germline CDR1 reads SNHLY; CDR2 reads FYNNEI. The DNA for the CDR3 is TGTGCCAGCAGAGACAGGGGGGTGGGCGAAAAACTGTTTTTT. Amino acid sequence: CASRDRGVGEKLFF. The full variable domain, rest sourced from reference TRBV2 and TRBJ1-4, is EPEVTQTPSHQVTQMGQEVILRCVPISNHLYFYWYRQILGQKVEFLVSFYNNEISEKSEIFDDQFSVERPDGSNFTLKIRSTKLEDSAMYFCASRDRGVGEKLFFGSGTQLSVL.

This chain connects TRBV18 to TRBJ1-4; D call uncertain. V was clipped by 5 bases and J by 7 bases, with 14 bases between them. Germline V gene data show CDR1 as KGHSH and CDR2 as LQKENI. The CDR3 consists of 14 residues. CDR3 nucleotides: TGTGCCAGCTCATCGAGAGATGCGAGTGAAAAACTGTTTTTT. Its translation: CASSSRDASEKLFF.

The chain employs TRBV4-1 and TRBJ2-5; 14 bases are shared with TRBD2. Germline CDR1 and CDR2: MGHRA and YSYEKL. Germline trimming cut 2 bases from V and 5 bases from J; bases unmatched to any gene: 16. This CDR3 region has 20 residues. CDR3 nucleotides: TGCGCCAGCAGCCAAAGGGGCAGACTAGCGGGGGGGCCTGAAGGTGAGACCCAGTACTTC. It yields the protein CASSQRGRLAGGPEGETQYF.

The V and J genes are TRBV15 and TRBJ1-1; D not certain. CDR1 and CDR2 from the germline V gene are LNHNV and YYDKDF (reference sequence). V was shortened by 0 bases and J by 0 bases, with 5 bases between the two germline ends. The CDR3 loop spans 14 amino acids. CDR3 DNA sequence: TGTGCCACCAGCAGAGATCCGGTGAACACTGAAGCTTTCTTT. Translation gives CATSRDPVNTEAFF.

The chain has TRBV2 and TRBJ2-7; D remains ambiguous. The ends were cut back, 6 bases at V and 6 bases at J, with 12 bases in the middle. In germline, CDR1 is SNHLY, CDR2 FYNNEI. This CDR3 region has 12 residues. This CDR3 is CASRERVGEQYF. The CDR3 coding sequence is TGTGCCAGCAGAGAAAGAGTCGGCGAGCAGTACTTC.

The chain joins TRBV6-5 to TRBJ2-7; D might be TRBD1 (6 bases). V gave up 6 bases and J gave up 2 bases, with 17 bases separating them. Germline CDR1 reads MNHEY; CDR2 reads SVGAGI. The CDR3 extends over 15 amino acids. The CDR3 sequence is CASRSHRERTYEQYF. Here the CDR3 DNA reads TGTGCCAGCAGGTCACACAGGGAAAGAACCTACGAGCAGTACTTC.

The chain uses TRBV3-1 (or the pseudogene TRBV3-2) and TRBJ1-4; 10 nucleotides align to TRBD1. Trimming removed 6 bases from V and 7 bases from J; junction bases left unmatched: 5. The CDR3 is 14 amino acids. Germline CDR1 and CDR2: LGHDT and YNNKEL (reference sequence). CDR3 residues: CASRTGGRGEKLFF. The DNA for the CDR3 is TGTGCCAGCAGGACAGGGGGCCGAGGTGAAAAACTGTTTTTT.

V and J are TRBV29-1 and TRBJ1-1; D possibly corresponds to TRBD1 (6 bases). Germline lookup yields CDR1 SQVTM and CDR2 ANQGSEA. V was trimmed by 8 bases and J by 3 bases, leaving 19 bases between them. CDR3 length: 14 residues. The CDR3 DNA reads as TGCAGCTTCCGCGGGGGGGGCGCATACACTGAAGCTTTCTTT. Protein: CSFRGGGAYTEAFF.

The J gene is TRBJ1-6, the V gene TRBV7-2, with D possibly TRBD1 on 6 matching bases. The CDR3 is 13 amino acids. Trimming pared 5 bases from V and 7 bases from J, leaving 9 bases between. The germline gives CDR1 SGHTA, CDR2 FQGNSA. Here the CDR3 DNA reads TGTGCCAGCAGCGGGACAAACAATTCACCCCTCCACTTT. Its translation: CASSGTNNSPLHF.

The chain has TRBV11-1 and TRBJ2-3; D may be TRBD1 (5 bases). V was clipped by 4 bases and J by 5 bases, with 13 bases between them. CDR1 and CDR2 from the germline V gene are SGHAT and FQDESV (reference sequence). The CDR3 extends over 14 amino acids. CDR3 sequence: CASSSRQGEDTQYF. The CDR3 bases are TGTGCCAGCAGCTCCCGACAAGGGGAAGATACGCAGTATTTT.

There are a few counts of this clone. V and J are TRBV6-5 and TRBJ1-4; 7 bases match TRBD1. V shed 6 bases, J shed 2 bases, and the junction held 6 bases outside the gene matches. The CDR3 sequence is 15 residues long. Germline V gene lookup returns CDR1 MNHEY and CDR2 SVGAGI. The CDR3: CASSRDSATNEKLFF. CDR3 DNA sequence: TGTGCCAGCAGCCGGGACAGTGCCACTAATGAAAAACTGTTTTTT.